This T cell receptor (beta chain) comes out of a study of T cell responses to AZD1222 COVID-19 vaccine (dated by TCRdb to the early 2020s). Some background on the complete study: TCR sequencing covered roughly 230 trial participants: 207 given two doses of AZD1222 and around 25 given two doses of MenACWY control vaccine. Trial participants were enrolled by age into 18-55, 56-69 and 70-plus year subgroups, with roughly 150, 30 and 60 TCR-sequenced participants respectively.

The sample's time point, from its label and the paper: about 28 days (+/-7) after the second vaccine dose. AZD1222 recipients with second doses at about 4 weeks or about 12 weeks were pooled, because spike-specific TCR depth and breadth did not differ between schedules. Vaccinee samples were obtained from the UK trials COV001 and COV002, which included a single-blind randomized controlled phase 2/3 trial of AZD1222 (ChAdOx1 nCoV-19) in healthy adults. Trial participant PBMC samples were collected at day 0 and day 28 after the second dose for TCRbeta chain sequencing. To note about this clone: The antigen it binds to is not known. Nothing much larger sits one base from this clone, and base qualities are not available.

Study-wide findings and limitations: Reportedly, almost half of the unique spike-specific TCRs recognized epitopes lying outside the regions that are mutated in the B.1.351 and B.1.1.7 variants. Because no day 14 peak-response samples were available, the repertoires could be characterized only after the peak T cell response. Participants were mostly white British and included more females than males, and it was suggested by the authors that clonal diversity may have been underestimated. The 56-69-year group was small, and its depth increase did not reach significance, likely because of low power. The whole spike protein was spanned by vaccine-associated CD4 TCRs, and dominant responses were seen in regions 160-218 and 743-854. Conclusions about previously exposed vaccinees are limited because only a handful of AZD1222 recipients were SARS-CoV-2 seropositive at baseline. After two AZD1222 doses, both the breadth and the depth of spike-specific TCRs were significantly higher than at day 0 and than in MenACWY recipients.

The CDR3 regions of human TCRbeta chains were analyzed by immunosequencing. The original methods were these. TCRs in the repertoires were matched against a reference library of SARS-CoV-2-specific TCRs that had been generated with the MIRA antigen-specificity platform. Breadth meant the fraction of unique TCRs that were SARS-CoV-2-associated, whereas depth meant the fraction of total T cells that were SARS-CoV-2-associated. Each spike-specific TCR was assigned to its reactive spike region and to a CD4 or CD8 class using the MIRA data. Log10-transformed breadth and depth values were compared by one-way ANOVA with Sidak's multiple comparisons tests. Drawn from immuneACCESS, this table holds only the in-frame rearrangements with V and J called that TCRdb kept. Clones are partly lost; checked studies trace under half to an unresolved V gene and leave the rest unexplained. The DNA gave D and trimming, while V, J and clone size come from that table. For this sample there are more than 85,000 clones; roughly nine tenths appear just once. Of the sample, 40% to 55% falls within the top ten clones.

From the cysteine through the phenylalanine, the CDR3 covers 15 amino acids. The read is trimmed to its CDR3 DNA, 45 bases read in frame from base 1. V is pared back by 1 base and J by 3 bases, with 7 bases lying between the germline termini. Reading the germline V gene (reference sequence) gives CDR1 LNHDA and CDR2 SQIVND. The source was peripheral blood, collected 28 days after the second AZD1222 dose. The V and J segments used are TRBV19 and TRBJ2-6, with no D gene named confidently. The TCR sequence derives from an adult who received the AZD1222 COVID-19 vaccine. The DNA reads as follows: TGTGCCAGTAGTATAGTGAGGCGTGGGGCCAACGTCCTGACTTTC. The translation is CASSIVRRGANVLTF. Beyond the CDR3, the reference TRBV19 and TRBJ2-6 genes provide the residues; the full variable domain reads: DGGITQSPKYLFRKEGQNVTLSCEQNLNHDAMYWYRQDPGQGLRLIYYSQIVNDFQKGDIAEGYSVSREKKESFPLTVTSAQKNPTAFYLCASSIVRRGANVLTFGAGSRLTVL.